This is a list of T cell receptor beta chains from one sample in a study of shared clonotypes between healthy human individuals. The protocol was immunoSEQ multiplex PCR, while the TCRdb copy is restricted to in-frame clones and leaves out a portion. Of a few million clones listed, about 94% are singletons. Sequencing used naive CD8+ T cells from PBMCs. Receptor source: a young man in good health. Some clones in this sample may be carry-over from other donors' samples. Each CDR3 is given with its conserved first and last residue. A D gene is named only where the DNA matches it firmly. Expanded clones are given a class, and other clones once, few, many or no size at all.

v_call: TRBV27; clone_size: NA; j_call: TRBJ1-3; d_call: NA; cdr3_nt: TGTGCCAGCAGTTCCGGGGACACCATATATTTT; cdr3_aa: CASSSGDTIYF
v_call: TRBV19; clone_size: NA; j_call: TRBJ2-1; d_call: TRBD2; cdr3_nt: TGTGCCACCCGCTCCGGGACTAGCGGGATGGGGGCGGGTCCCAGCTCCTACAATGAGCAGTTCTTC; cdr3_aa: CATRSGTSGMGAGPSSYNEQFF
v_call: TRBV9; clone_size: NA; j_call: TRBJ2-1; d_call: NA; cdr3_nt: TGTGCCAGCAGCGTAGCTTCAACAGACAATGAGCAGTTCTTC; cdr3_aa: CASSVASTDNEQFF
v_call: TRBV19; clone_size: NA; j_call: TRBJ2-7; d_call: NA; cdr3_nt: TGTGCCACCACCTCTTATGGTGAGCAGTACTTC; cdr3_aa: CATTSYGEQYF
v_call: TRBV19; clone_size: NA; j_call: TRBJ2-7; d_call: NA; cdr3_nt: TGTGCCAGCCGACAGGATCACGAGCAGTACTTC; cdr3_aa: CASRQDHEQYF
v_call: TRBV14; clone_size: NA; j_call: TRBJ1-1; d_call: NA; cdr3_nt: TGTGCCAGCAGCCAAGGAAGGGCAAGCACTGAAGCTTTCTTT; cdr3_aa: CASSQGRASTEAFF
v_call: TRBV19; clone_size: NA; j_call: TRBJ2-7; d_call: NA; cdr3_nt: TGTGCCAGTAGTATAGAGGAAGGGGTAATCTACGAGCAGTACTTC; cdr3_aa: CASSIEEGVIYEQYF
v_call: TRBV6-5; clone_size: NA; j_call: TRBJ2-7; d_call: TRBD2; cdr3_nt: TGTGCCAGCAGTTCGTCTAGCGGCCCCTACGAGCAGTACTTC; cdr3_aa: CASSSSSGPYEQYF
v_call: TRBV29-1; clone_size: NA; j_call: TRBJ2-6; d_call: TRBD1; cdr3_nt: TGCAGCGTAACAGGGGGTTATGGGGCCAACGTCCTGACTTTC; cdr3_aa: CSVTGGYGANVLTF
v_call: TRBV27; clone_size: NA; j_call: TRBJ1-2; d_call: NA; cdr3_nt: TGTGCCAGCAGTCCCTCGACAGGACACTATGGCTACACCTTC; cdr3_aa: CASSPSTGHYGYTF
v_call: TRBV27; clone_size: few; j_call: TRBJ1-1; d_call: NA; cdr3_nt: TGTGCCAGCAGTCTATCGATGAACACTGAAGCTTTCTTT; cdr3_aa: CASSLSMNTEAFF
v_call: TRBV11-2; clone_size: few; j_call: TRBJ2-7; d_call: NA; cdr3_nt: TGTGCCAGCAGCTTCGTTCAAGCGGGCCCTTTCTACGAGCAGTACTTC; cdr3_aa: CASSFVQAGPFYEQYF
v_call: TRBV28; clone_size: NA; j_call: TRBJ2-3; d_call: NA; cdr3_nt: TGTGCCAGCAGAAAGTTACTGCGGAAGATAGGCACAGATACGCAGTATTTT; cdr3_aa: CASRKLLRKIGTDTQYF
v_call: TRBV7-9; clone_size: NA; j_call: TRBJ1-1; d_call: NA; cdr3_nt: TGTGCCCCGATTTGGGCTAACCACACTGAAGCTTTCTTT; cdr3_aa: CAPIWANHTEAFF
v_call: TRBV6-1; clone_size: NA; j_call: TRBJ2-7; d_call: NA; cdr3_nt: TGTGCCAGCAGTGAAATGCTTTCCTACGAGCAGTACTTC; cdr3_aa: CASSEMLSYEQYF
v_call: TRBV15; clone_size: NA; j_call: TRBJ2-5; d_call: NA; cdr3_nt: TGTGCCACCAGCAGCCCCCGACAATTCTCTGGTAAGGGGTACCAAGAGACCCAGTACTTC; cdr3_aa: CATSSPRQFSGKGYQETQYF
v_call: TRBV27; clone_size: NA; j_call: TRBJ2-3; d_call: TRBD2; cdr3_nt: TGTGCCAGCAGTCCCTACCCTAGCGGGGCGCAGTATTTT; cdr3_aa: CASSPYPSGAQYF
v_call: TRBV14; clone_size: once; j_call: TRBJ2-3; d_call: NA; cdr3_nt: TGTGCCAGCAGCCCCACGAGGGGGACCGGGAGTAAGGCAGATACGCAGTATTTT; cdr3_aa: CASSPTRGTGSKADTQYF
v_call: TRBV29-1; clone_size: NA; j_call: TRBJ1-2; d_call: NA; cdr3_nt: TGCAGCGTTGAATCTAATGGATTAAACTATGGCTACACCTTC; cdr3_aa: CSVESNGLNYGYTF
v_call: TRBV7-9; clone_size: once; j_call: TRBJ1-2; d_call: NA; cdr3_nt: TGTGCCAGCAGCTTAGTAGGGAGTATGGAGGGCTACACCTTC; cdr3_aa: CASSLVGSMEGYTF
v_call: TRBV5-1; clone_size: NA; j_call: TRBJ2-1; d_call: TRBD2; cdr3_nt: TGCGCCAGCAGCTGGGCCCCTAGCGGGAACTACAATGAGCAGTTCTTC; cdr3_aa: CASSWAPSGNYNEQFF
v_call: TRBV28; clone_size: NA; j_call: TRBJ2-7; d_call: NA; cdr3_nt: TGTGCCAGCGATCGCCGGGGCTACGAGCAGTACTTC; cdr3_aa: CASDRRGYEQYF
v_call: TRBV29-1; clone_size: NA; j_call: TRBJ2-1; d_call: NA; cdr3_nt: TGCAGCGTTGAACGAGAGGTAAGCGCGGCGAGCTACAATGAGCAGTTCTTC; cdr3_aa: CSVEREVSAASYNEQFF
v_call: TRBV7-9; clone_size: NA; j_call: TRBJ2-5; d_call: TRBD1; cdr3_nt: TGTGCCAGCAGCTTAACCAAGGACAGGGGATTTACGGAGACCCAGTACTTC; cdr3_aa: CASSLTKDRGFTETQYF
v_call: TRBV6-5; clone_size: NA; j_call: TRBJ2-1; d_call: NA; cdr3_nt: TGTGCCAGCAGCTACACTCGGGCCGCCAATGAGCAGTTCTTC; cdr3_aa: CASSYTRAANEQFF
v_call: TRBV15; clone_size: few; j_call: TRBJ2-7; d_call: TRBD2; cdr3_nt: TGTGCCACCAGCCCCCGGGGGGGCCTGAGCTCCTACGAGCAGTACTTC; cdr3_aa: CATSPRGGLSSYEQYF
v_call: TRBV2; clone_size: NA; j_call: TRBJ1-2; d_call: NA; cdr3_nt: TGTGCCAGCACGGACTCCCTCCACTATGGCTACACCTTC; cdr3_aa: CASTDSLHYGYTF
v_call: TRBV7-9; clone_size: NA; j_call: TRBJ1-2; d_call: TRBD1; cdr3_nt: TGTGCCAGCAGCCCAGCGGACAGGGAATTTGGCTACACCTTC; cdr3_aa: CASSPADREFGYTF
v_call: TRBV6-1; clone_size: NA; j_call: TRBJ2-2; d_call: NA; cdr3_nt: TGTGCCAGCAGTGATACCAGCGGTACGAACACCGGGGAGCTGTTTTTT; cdr3_aa: CASSDTSGTNTGELFF
v_call: TRBV29-1; clone_size: few; j_call: TRBJ1-1; d_call: NA; cdr3_nt: TGCAGCCTCCACCATCTACCGGGCACTGAAGCTTTCTTT; cdr3_aa: CSLHHLPGTEAFF
v_call: TRBV7-2; clone_size: NA; j_call: TRBJ2-3; d_call: TRBD2; cdr3_nt: TGTGCCAGCAGCTTAGTACGGACTACGGGAGGTACGCAGTATTTT; cdr3_aa: CASSLVRTTGGTQYF
v_call: TRBV6-1; clone_size: NA; j_call: TRBJ2-3; d_call: NA; cdr3_nt: TGTGCCAGCGAAACCGGTCGTCGGGCAGATACGCAGTATTTT; cdr3_aa: CASETGRRADTQYF
v_call: TRBV4-1; clone_size: NA; j_call: TRBJ2-7; d_call: NA; cdr3_nt: TGCGCCAGCAGCCAAGATCGGGCAGGCTCCCCCTACGAGCAGTACTTC; cdr3_aa: CASSQDRAGSPYEQYF
v_call: TRBV5-1; clone_size: once; j_call: TRBJ2-7; d_call: NA; cdr3_nt: TGCGCCAGCAGCTTGTTGGGAACCCTTTCTCCGGACGAGCAGTACTTC; cdr3_aa: CASSLLGTLSPDEQYF
v_call: TRBV9; clone_size: NA; j_call: TRBJ1-4; d_call: NA; cdr3_nt: TGTGCCAGCAGCGGTGGGGGTAATGAAAAACTGTTTTTT; cdr3_aa: CASSGGGNEKLFF
v_call: TRBV9; clone_size: NA; j_call: TRBJ2-7; d_call: NA; cdr3_nt: TGTGCCAGCAGCGAGGGGCTTGAGTACGAGCAGTACTTC; cdr3_aa: CASSEGLEYEQYF
v_call: TRBV19; clone_size: NA; j_call: TRBJ2-3; d_call: NA; cdr3_nt: TGTGCCAGTACGCCCCTGCCTTGGAGCACAGATACGCAGTATTTT; cdr3_aa: CASTPLPWSTDTQYF
v_call: TRBV7-2; clone_size: NA; j_call: TRBJ2-7; d_call: NA; cdr3_nt: TGTGCCAGCAGCCAAGGCTCCTTTTCATACTACGAGCAGTACTTC; cdr3_aa: CASSQGSFSYYEQYF
v_call: TRBV30; clone_size: NA; j_call: TRBJ2-1; d_call: NA; cdr3_nt: TGTGCCTGGAGTGTACAAGTGGCCAGCGGGCGAGACAATGAGCAGTTCTTC; cdr3_aa: CAWSVQVASGRDNEQFF
v_call: TRBV6-1; clone_size: NA; j_call: TRBJ2-7; d_call: TRBD2; cdr3_nt: TGTGCCAGCAGTGAATTCGGGGGGAACCTTTTCGAGCAGTACTTC; cdr3_aa: CASSEFGGNLFEQYF
v_call: TRBV7-9; clone_size: NA; j_call: TRBJ1-1; d_call: NA; cdr3_nt: TGTGCCAGCAGCTTAAAGGCAGGAAGGCCCTACACTGAAGCTTTCTTT; cdr3_aa: CASSLKAGRPYTEAFF
v_call: TRBV5-1; clone_size: NA; j_call: TRBJ2-1; d_call: TRBD2; cdr3_nt: TGCGCCAGCAGCTTGGTAGGGCCTAGCGGGAGAAGTTCCTACAATGAGCAGTTCTTC; cdr3_aa: CASSLVGPSGRSSYNEQFF
v_call: TRBV7-9; clone_size: NA; j_call: TRBJ2-5; d_call: TRBD2; cdr3_nt: TGTGCCAGCAGCCCCTCTACTAGCGGGAGTGGGAAGACCCAGTACTTC; cdr3_aa: CASSPSTSGSGKTQYF
v_call: TRBV7-9; clone_size: NA; j_call: TRBJ2-7; d_call: NA; cdr3_nt: TGTGCCAGCAGCTTAGACAACTCCATCTACTTC; cdr3_aa: CASSLDNSIYF
v_call: TRBV2; clone_size: NA; j_call: TRBJ1-1; d_call: NA; cdr3_nt: TGTGCCACTACGGGACCATGGGAAGCTTTCTTT; cdr3_aa: CATTGPWEAFF
v_call: TRBV4-1; clone_size: NA; j_call: TRBJ2-7; d_call: TRBD2; cdr3_nt: TGCGCCAGCAGCCAAGATAGGCCTAGCGGGAGCTACGAGCAGTACTTC; cdr3_aa: CASSQDRPSGSYEQYF
v_call: TRBV12-2; clone_size: NA; j_call: TRBJ2-7; d_call: NA; cdr3_nt: TGTGCAAGTCGCTTAGGGAACCGACCCTACGAGCAGTACTTC; cdr3_aa: CASRLGNRPYEQYF
v_call: TRBV14; clone_size: NA; j_call: TRBJ2-5; d_call: NA; cdr3_nt: TGTGCCAGCAGCCAAGGGGGACCCAGCCAAGAGACCCAGTACTTC; cdr3_aa: CASSQGGPSQETQYF
v_call: TRBV11-2; clone_size: NA; j_call: TRBJ2-2; d_call: NA; cdr3_nt: TGTGCCAGCACCCCCCGAGGGAGCGGGGAGCTGTTTTTT; cdr3_aa: CASTPRGSGELFF
v_call: TRBV27; clone_size: NA; j_call: TRBJ1-1; d_call: NA; cdr3_nt: TGTGCCAGCAGTTTATCAGTCTACACTGAAGCTTTCTTT; cdr3_aa: CASSLSVYTEAFF
v_call: TRBV2; clone_size: NA; j_call: TRBJ2-2; d_call: NA; cdr3_nt: TGTGCCAGCAGTTGGGTAGCGGCCACCGGGGAGCTGTTTTTT; cdr3_aa: CASSWVAATGELFF
v_call: TRBV10-3; clone_size: NA; j_call: TRBJ1-5; d_call: NA; cdr3_nt: TGTGCCATCAGTGACATCCCGGCAGGCCCCAATCAGCCCCAGCATTTT; cdr3_aa: CAISDIPAGPNQPQHF
v_call: TRBV29-1; clone_size: NA; j_call: TRBJ1-2; d_call: TRBD1; cdr3_nt: TGCAGCGTTGCCCAGGGGGAGAGGGACTATGGCTACACCTTC; cdr3_aa: CSVAQGERDYGYTF